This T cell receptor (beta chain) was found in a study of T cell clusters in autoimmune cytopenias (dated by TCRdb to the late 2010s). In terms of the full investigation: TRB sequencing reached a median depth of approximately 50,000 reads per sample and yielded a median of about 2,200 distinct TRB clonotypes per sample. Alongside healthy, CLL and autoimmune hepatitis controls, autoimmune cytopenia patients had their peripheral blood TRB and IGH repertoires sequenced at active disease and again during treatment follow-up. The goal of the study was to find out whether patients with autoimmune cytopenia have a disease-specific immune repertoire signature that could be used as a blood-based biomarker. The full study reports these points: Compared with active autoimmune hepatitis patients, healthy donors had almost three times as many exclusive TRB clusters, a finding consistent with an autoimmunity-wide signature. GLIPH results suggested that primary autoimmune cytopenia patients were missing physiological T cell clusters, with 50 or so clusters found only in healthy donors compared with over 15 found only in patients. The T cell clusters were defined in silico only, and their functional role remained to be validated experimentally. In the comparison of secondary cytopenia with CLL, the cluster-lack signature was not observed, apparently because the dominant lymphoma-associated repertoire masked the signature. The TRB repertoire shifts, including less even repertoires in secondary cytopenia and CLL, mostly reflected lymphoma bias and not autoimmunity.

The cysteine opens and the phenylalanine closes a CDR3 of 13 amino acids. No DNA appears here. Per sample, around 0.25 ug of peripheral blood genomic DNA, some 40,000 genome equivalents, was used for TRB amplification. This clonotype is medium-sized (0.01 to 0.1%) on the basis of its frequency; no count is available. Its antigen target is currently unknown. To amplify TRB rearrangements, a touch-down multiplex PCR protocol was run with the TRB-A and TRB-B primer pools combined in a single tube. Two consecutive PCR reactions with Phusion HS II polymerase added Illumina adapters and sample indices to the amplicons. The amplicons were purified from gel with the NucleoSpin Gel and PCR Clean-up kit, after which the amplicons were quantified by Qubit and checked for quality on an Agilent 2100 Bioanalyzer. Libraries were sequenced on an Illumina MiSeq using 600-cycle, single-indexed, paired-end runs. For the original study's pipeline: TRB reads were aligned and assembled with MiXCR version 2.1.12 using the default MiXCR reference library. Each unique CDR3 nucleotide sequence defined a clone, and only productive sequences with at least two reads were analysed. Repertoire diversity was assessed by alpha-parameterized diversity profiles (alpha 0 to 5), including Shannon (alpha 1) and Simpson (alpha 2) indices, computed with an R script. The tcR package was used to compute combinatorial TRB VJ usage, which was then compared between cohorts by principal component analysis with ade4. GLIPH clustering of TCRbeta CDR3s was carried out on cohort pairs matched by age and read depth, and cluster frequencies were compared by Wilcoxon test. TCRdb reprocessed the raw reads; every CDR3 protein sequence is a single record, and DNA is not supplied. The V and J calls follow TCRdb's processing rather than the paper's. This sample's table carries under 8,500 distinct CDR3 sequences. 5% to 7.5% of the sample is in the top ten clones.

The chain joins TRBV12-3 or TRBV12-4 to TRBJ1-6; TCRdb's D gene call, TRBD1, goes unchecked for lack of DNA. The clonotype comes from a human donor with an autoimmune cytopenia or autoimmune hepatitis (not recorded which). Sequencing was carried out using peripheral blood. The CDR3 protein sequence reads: CASSLTGNSPLHF.